The rows below give T cell receptor beta chains drawn from one sample of a study of control samples from healthy donors and cancer patients. The data were produced by immunoSEQ multiplex PCR, yet TCRdb's version contains in-frame clones alone and is incomplete. In the table there are 200,000 or so clones, about 95% of which are singletons. Sequenced input: blood. These receptor sequences come from a middle-aged man in good health. CDR3s leave out the opening cysteine and the closing phenylalanine or tryptophan.

J gene	V gene	CDR3 protein
TRBJ1-2	TRBV29-1	SVGGGRVEKDGYT
TRBJ2-3	TRBV6-6	ASSRGTSGFSGDTQY
TRBJ1-1	TRBV9	ASSVGGMNTEAF
TRBJ1-2	TRBV11-2	ASSSTGDLNGYT
TRBJ1-1	TRBV3-1/TRBV3-2	ASSARVSQGFRTEAF
TRBJ1-5	TRBV28	ASRPRPVLNQPQH
TRBJ1-6	TRBV12-1	ASSRGSSYNSPLH
TRBJ1-1	TRBV29-1	SGRGTEAF
TRBJ1-2	TRBV11-2	ASSPRDRGTSGYT
TRBJ1-1	TRBV9	ASSVQGETEAF
TRBJ1-1	TRBV7-2	ASSPWSAGRAF
TRBJ2-3	TRBV5-1	ASSLAFQGSTDTQY
TRBJ1-5	TRBV6-5	ASRRDTRSNQPQH
TRBJ2-6	TRBV5-8	ASSLLGYGANVLT
TRBJ1-5	TRBV28	ASSFYSTGIQPQH
TRBJ1-1	TRBV6-6	ASRTGQGGTEAF
TRBJ1-1	TRBV5-4	ASSLGSLANTEAF
TRBJ1-1	TRBV2	ASSDRGGDTEAF
TRBJ1-1	TRBV5-1	ASSGSGGTEAF
TRBJ1-1	TRBV9	ASSPRQGESTEAF
TRBJ1-3	TRBV6-6	ASSYQPGSGNTIY
TRBJ2-1	TRBV24-1	ATSENRGLNEQF
TRBJ2-5	TRBV6-5	ASTGQRGETQY
TRBJ2-3	TRBV5-1	ASSLVTDTQY
TRBJ2-6	TRBV5-1	ASSLRRGDSGANVLT
TRBJ1-5	TRBV21-1	ASSKDRQGGQPQH
TRBJ1-1	TRBV7-6	ASSLSGAGGMNTEAF
TRBJ2-7	TRBV6-6	ASSLQVPAPEQY
TRBJ1-1	TRBV7-8	ASSLGTFEAF
TRBJ2-5	TRBV5-1	ASSLEGDETQY
TRBJ2-7	TRBV4-3	ASSQDRGQGYEQY
TRBJ2-2	TRBV27	ATQRGAGELF
TRBJ2-3	TRBV5-1	ASSSRGRTESDTQY
TRBJ1-4	TRBV18	ASSLNSRDGEKLF
TRBJ2-2	TRBV11-3	ASSLGVSPNTGELF
TRBJ2-7	TRBV5-1	ASSLAPGQSYEQY
TRBJ2-7	TRBV5-4	ASSYGDLSGEQY
TRBJ2-3	TRBV18	ASSPPSYTDTQY
TRBJ2-5	TRBV5-6	ASSGDYAGSETQY
TRBJ2-3	TRBV5-1	ASSESGGDTQY
TRBJ2-3	TRBV11-2	ASSLPGADTQY
TRBJ1-2	TRBV3-1/TRBV3-2	ASSPGNGYT
TRBJ2-1	TRBV6-5	ASRFSRGSYNEQF
TRBJ1-2	TRBV29-1	SVAGTEGGYT
TRBJ1-2	TRBV28	ASSSPPARNYGYT
TRBJ1-2	TRBV5-1	ASSLAETGPKYGYT
TRBJ1-4	TRBV2	ASSEGRLNEKLF
TRBJ2-1	TRBV5-1	ASSFSGGAANEQF
TRBJ1-2	TRBV19	ASSTETGALSYT
TRBJ2-5	TRBV2	ASSEGGEYQETQY
TRBJ1-5	TRBV27	ASSSGLLNQPQH
TRBJ1-1	TRBV29-1	SVQGGPLNTEAF
TRBJ2-2	TRBV27	ASSFFLGTSTGELF
TRBJ2-2	TRBV5-4	ASSLDLGTGELF
TRBJ1-2	TRBV30	AWTGGRGYGYT